One and the same sample provided the 26 T cell receptor beta chains below, sequenced in a study of technical replicates of blood from several donors. Produced via immunoSEQ multiplex PCR; TCRdb's table is partial and in-frame only. This table holds roughly 11,000 clones, 90% to 95% found once. Material for sequencing was PBMCs. Receptors originate from a human donor in good health.

This chain connects TRBV14 to TRBJ2-5; 9 positions agree with TRBD1. Germline-derived CDR1 and CDR2 are SGHDN and FVKESK. Trimming at V came to 4 bases and at J to 4 bases, leaving 10 bases not matched to a gene. This CDR3 contains 16 residues. Written as DNA, the CDR3 is TGTGCCAGCAGCCCAGGCGTCAGGACAGGGGTAGAGACCCAGTACTTC. This gives the protein CASSPGVRTGVETQYF.

The chain combines TRBV15 with TRBJ2-7; TRBD1 aligns across 9 bases. The CDR3 loop spans 16 amino acids. J gave up 0 bases and V 3 bases, and 6 bases lay outside the gene matches. Germline V CDR1 and CDR2: LNHNV, YYDKDF (reference sequence). CDR3 coding DNA: TGTGCCACCAGCAGGGACACAGGGGGCCACTCCTACGAGCAGTACTTC. Translated, it gives CATSRDTGGHSYEQYF.

CDR3 coding DNA: TGTGCCAGCAGTGACCAGATCGGGGAGACCCAGTACTTC. Translation gives CASSDQIGETQYF. J is TRBJ2-5 and V is TRBV6-1, with D uncertain. The V end was cut by 3 bases, the J end by 5 bases, with 10 bases between. Germline values: CDR1 MNHNS, CDR2 SASEGT. There are 13 residues in the CDR3.

The chain employs TRBV6-6 and TRBJ1-5; 7 bases align to TRBD1. CDR1 and CDR2 (germline): MNHNY, SVGAGI (reference sequence). V dropped 6 bases and J dropped 5; count of bases not matched to a gene: 10. The CDR3 is made up of 15 amino acids. CDR3 loop: CASRPDREVDQPQHF. CDR3 in DNA: TGTGCCAGCAGACCTGACAGGGAGGTCGATCAGCCCCAGCATTTT.

The chain employs TRBV14 and TRBJ2-3; TRBD2 aligns across 8 bases. The V and J ends lost 1 base and 1 base, in that order; junction bases with no gene match: 7. CDR3 length equals 17 residues. Germline CDR1 reads SGHDN; CDR2 reads FVKESK. The chain's CDR3 is CASSQGLTSAGTDTQYF. In nucleotides, the CDR3 is TGTGCCAGCAGCCAAGGCCTGACTAGCGCAGGCACAGATACGCAGTATTTT. The full variable domain, completed using reference TRBV14 and TRBJ2-3, is EAGVTQFPSHSVIEKGQTVTLRCDPISGHDNLYWYRRVMGKEIKFLLHFVKESKQDESGMPNNRFLAERTGGTYSTLKVQPAELEDSGVYFCASSQGLTSAGTDTQYFGPGTRLTVL.

This rearrangement joins TRBV14 to TRBJ1-2; D might be TRBD1 (6 bases). Trimming left V 3 bases short and J 2 bases short, with 16 bases between. CDR1 and CDR2 from the germline V gene are SGHDN and FVKESK. The CDR3 length is 16 residues. CDR3 sequence: CASSQDRRLQNYGYTF. CDR3 nucleotides: TGTGCCAGCAGCCAGGACAGACGCTTACAGAACTATGGCTACACCTTC.

This clone appeared once. This rearrangement joins TRBV5-4 to TRBJ2-1, with 9 nucleotides matching TRBD1. This CDR3 spans 16 amino acids. Per germline, CDR1 SGHNT and CDR2 YYREEE (reference sequence). Germline trimming cut 5 bases from V and 7 bases from J; bases unmatched to any gene: 13. In DNA form, the CDR3 reads TGTGCCAGCAGTTGGCTACAGGGGGCTCTCAGGAATGAGCAGTTCTTC. Protein: CASSWLQGALRNEQFF.

The CDR3 sequence: CASSLAGGAITDTQYF. The CDR3 region has the DNA TGCGCCAGCAGCTTAGCAGGGGGCGCGATCACAGATACGCAGTATTTT. The chain uses TRBV5-1 and TRBJ2-3; 8 positions match TRBD1. The CDR3 consists of 16 residues. After removal of 2 bases from V and 2 bases from J, the junction contained 7 bases not matched to a gene. Germline CDR1 SGHRS, CDR2 YFSETQ.

This clone was counted only a few times. J is TRBJ2-1 and V is TRBV6-1; 9 nucleotides agree with TRBD2. The CDR3 sequence is 15 residues long. The ends lost 2 bases at V and 5 bases at J; junction bases unmatched: 4. Germline assignment: CDR1 MNHNS and CDR2 SASEGT. The CDR3 DNA reads as TGTGCCAGCAGTGAAACCGCTAGCGGGAACAATGAGCAGTTCTTC. This sequence encodes CASSETASGNNEQFF.

In DNA form, the CDR3 reads TGTGCCATCAGGCCTCATCTAATGAACACCGGGGAGCTGTTTTTT. Translating gives CAIRPHLMNTGELFF. The chain joins TRBV10-3 to TRBJ2-2; D uncertain. The CDR3 runs to 15 residues. Germline values: CDR1 ENHRY, CDR2 SYGVKD. V dropped 6 bases and J dropped 1 base, with 12 bases sitting between them.

V gene TRBV9 combines with J gene TRBJ1-4, with 12 bases aligning to TRBD1. The CDR3 is 17 amino acids. Germline lookup yields CDR1 SGDLS and CDR2 YYNGEE. Trimming removed 3 bases from V and 3 bases from J; junction bases left unmatched: 6. The CDR3 nucleotides read TGTGCCAGCAGCGATCCGGGACAGGGGGCGGCTAATGAAAAACTGTTTTTT. It yields the protein CASSDPGQGAANEKLFF.

This clone has a single count. The chain has TRBV6-1 and TRBJ1-5; 8 nucleotides line up with TRBD1. This CDR3 is built from 16 residues. Looked up from germline, CDR1 is MNHNS and CDR2 is SASEGT. With V trimmed by 3 bases and J by 1 base, 5 bases remained unmatched. The CDR3 sequence is CASSDRGRWSNQPQHF. The CDR3 coding sequence is TGTGCCAGCAGTGACAGGGGGCGTTGGAGCAATCAGCCCCAGCATTTT.

The V call is TRBV4-2, the J call TRBJ2-3; 11 bases are a match to TRBD2. The CDR3 totals 16 residues. Germline assignment: CDR1 LGHNA and CDR2 YNFKEQ. V was clipped by 4 bases and J by 1 base; unmatched bases: 4. The chain's CDR3 is CASSPGSGRGTDTQYF. The CDR3 nucleotides read TGTGCCAGCAGCCCCGGTAGCGGGAGGGGCACAGATACGCAGTATTTT.

The chain uses TRBV5-1 and TRBJ2-1; D uncertain. Germline V gene data show CDR1 as SGHRS and CDR2 as YFSETQ. CDR3 length: 11 amino acids. The germline V and J ends were trimmed by 3 bases and 6 bases, with 4 bases remaining between them. The CDR3 sequence is CASSSLNEQFF. The CDR3 region has the DNA TGCGCCAGCAGCTCACTCAATGAGCAGTTCTTC.

This chain uses TRBV5-6 with TRBJ1-2; D gene ambiguous. Trimming removed 0 bases from V and 6 bases from J, with 15 bases in between. Germline V gene sequence: CDR1 SGHDT, CDR2 YYEEEE. The CDR3 covers 15 residues. The CDR3 here is CASSLGVLGGDGYTF. CDR3 DNA sequence: TGTGCCAGCAGCTTGGGGGTTCTAGGTGGAGATGGCTACACCTTC.

The chain recombines TRBV12-1 with TRBJ2-3; no check of the table's D call, TRBD2, against the DNA was made. TRBV12-1 corresponds to a pseudogene. The CDR3 runs to 19 residues. CDR3 residues: CASSFEGGAVAAPKDTQYF. The DNA of the CDR3 is TGTGCCAGCAGCTTTGAGGGGGGGGCGGTAGCGGCACCCAAAGATACGCAGTATTTT.

This chain connects TRBV5-1 to TRBJ2-1, with D hard to call. CDR1 is SGHRS and CDR2 is YFSETQ in the germline V gene. Between the trimmed V and J ends, which lost 0 bases and 6 bases, there was a span of 7 bases. There are 13 residues in the CDR3. For the CDR3, the DNA is TGCGCCAGCAGCTTGGGACAAAGCAATGAGCAGTTCTTC. It encodes CASSLGQSNEQFF.

The chain combines TRBV28 with TRBJ2-2, with D maybe TRBD2 (5 bases). Germline lookup yields CDR1 MDHEN and CDR2 SYDVKM. This CDR3 is 18 amino acids long. V gave up 2 bases and J gave up 7 bases, with 23 bases separating them. The CDR3 spells CASSLSRGLGSMDGELFF. Written as DNA, the CDR3 is TGTGCCAGCAGTTTAAGTAGAGGGTTAGGGTCGATGGACGGGGAGCTGTTTTTT.

V gene TRBV7-6 combines with J gene TRBJ2-7; 12 positions agree with TRBD2. The CDR3 has 17 amino acids. The V segment lost 1 base and the J segment 2 bases; nucleotides outside the gene matches: 6. Germline lookup yields CDR1 SGHVS and CDR2 FNYEAQ. The CDR3 DNA sequence: TGTGCCAGCAGCTTAGTCAGGACTAGCGGGGATACCTACGAGCAGTACTTC. Translation: CASSLVRTSGDTYEQYF.

The rearrangement joins TRBV7-6 to TRBJ2-7; 11 nucleotides line up with TRBD2. This CDR3 has 14 amino acids. Per the germline V gene, CDR1 is SGHVS and CDR2 is FNYEAQ. After removal of 5 bases from V and 3 bases from J, the junction contained 3 bases not matched to a gene. For the CDR3, the DNA is TGTGCCAGCAGCCCCGGGACTAGCGGCTACGAGCAGTACTTC. The encoded protein is CASSPGTSGYEQYF.

The chain is built from TRBV18 and TRBJ1-5, with D possibly TRBD1 on 5 matching bases. Germline CDR1 is KGHSH and CDR2 is LQKENI. Trimming left V 2 bases short and J 4 bases short, with 12 bases between. This CDR3 has 15 residues. In nucleotides, the CDR3 is TGTGCCAGCTCACCAGCAGGGATTCGAAATCAGCCCCAGCATTTT. Translation gives CASSPAGIRNQPQHF. Combining the CDR3 with reference TRBV18 and TRBJ1-5 gives the whole variable domain NAGVMQNPRHLVRRRGQEARLRCSPMKGHSHVYWYRQLPEEGLKFMVYLQKENIIDESGMPKERFSAEFPKEGPSILRIQQVVRGDSAAYFCASSPAGIRNQPQHFGDGTRLSIL.

The chain is built from TRBV27 and TRBJ1-5; no definite D call. The CDR3 runs to 15 residues. V was cut by 0 bases and J by 1 base, with 7 bases left in between. Germline V lookup: CDR1 MNHEY, CDR2 SMNVEV (reference sequence). The DNA for the CDR3 is TGTGCCAGCAGTTTATCGGGCCCCAGCAATCAGCCCCAGCATTTT. Its protein is CASSLSGPSNQPQHF.

The V and J genes are TRBV12-5 and TRBJ2-7, with 9 bases that match TRBD1. Germline V gives CDR1 LGHNT, CDR2 FRNRAP. This CDR3 is built from 13 residues. Losses at the gene ends were 6 bases for V and 4 bases for J; bases not matched to a gene: 4. CDR3 in DNA: TGTGCTAGTGGCCCCGGACAGGGGTACGAGCAGTACTTC. The encoded protein is CASGPGQGYEQYF.

The V and J genes are TRBV9 and TRBJ2-4; 9 nucleotides match TRBD2. CDR3 length: 15 amino acids. V lost 4 bases to trimming and J lost 12 bases; unmatched junction nucleotides: 14. CDR1 and CDR2 from the germline V gene are SGDLS and YYNGEE. This CDR3 is CASSLTSGREGNQYF. CDR3 DNA sequence: TGTGCCAGCAGCCTGACATCGGGGCGGGAGGGGAATCAGTACTTC.

The chain links TRBV11-1 to TRBJ2-3, with a tentative D call TRBD1 (7 bases). The CDR3 runs 15 residues. The V gene's germline CDR1 is SGHAT and CDR2 FQDESV (reference sequence). V was clipped by 5 bases and J by 2 bases, with 14 bases between them. The CDR3 reads CASSQGGQYTDTQYF. As DNA, the CDR3 is TGTGCCAGCAGCCAGGGGGGACAGTACACAGATACGCAGTATTTT.

The V and J genes are TRBV6-1 and TRBJ1-1, with D uncertain. Trimming removed 1 base at V and 0 bases at J, with 9 bases between. Germline CDR1 reads MNHNS; CDR2 reads SASEGT. The CDR3 covers 15 residues. CDR3 coding DNA: TGTGCCAGCAGTGAAGTAGTTTTGGTGAACACTGAAGCTTTCTTT. The encoded protein is CASSEVVLVNTEAFF.